Listed below are T cell receptor beta chains from one sample, sequenced in a study of T cell responses to AZD1222 COVID-19 vaccine. Clones were read by immunoSEQ multiplex PCR, and TCRdb kept only the in-frame ones, dropping some. The table includes some 170,000 clones, approximately 90% detected once. The source was peripheral blood, collected 28 days after the second AZD1222 dose. Source of these receptors: an adult who received the AZD1222 COVID-19 vaccine. CDR3s include the opening cysteine and the closing phenylalanine or tryptophan. Fields, in order: clone size, CDR3 length, D gene, J gene, V gene, CDR3 DNA, CDR3 protein. The D gene is left open where the match is weak. The listing skips clone size in some rows; elsewhere it reads once, few, many or a size class.

. 15 . TRBJ1-2 TRBV13 TGTGCCAGCAGCCTCTCACGTGCGTTGGCCTATGGCTACACCTTC CASSLSRALAYGYTF
. 16 . TRBJ1-5 TRBV4-2 TGTGCCAGCAGCCCTTCACAGAGGGGAGGGGGGCAGCCCCAGCATTTT CASSPSQRGGGQPQHF
. 16 . TRBJ1-3 TRBV19 TGTGCCAGTATACCGGGACATCTACCCCGAAGAAACACCATATATTTT CASIPGHLPRRNTIYF
. 13 . TRBJ1-2 TRBV6-5 TGTGCCAGCAGTTATGGGGCGTCTTATGGCTACACCTTC CASSYGASYGYTF
once 16 TRBD1 TRBJ1-2 TRBV27 TGTGCCAGCAGTTTAATTCCGGGACAGGGGTTACATGGCTACACCTTC CASSLIPGQGLHGYTF
. 14 . TRBJ1-6 TRBV6-5 TGTGCCAGCAGCCCCGTCAGGGATAATTCACCCCTCCACTTT CASSPVRDNSPLHF
. 13 TRBD1 TRBJ1-2 TRBV7-9 TGTGCCAGCACCCGACAGGGAGCCTATGGCTACACCTTC CASTRQGAYGYTF
. 15 TRBD1 TRBJ2-7 TRBV19 TGTGCCAGTAGTATAGATATTCGACAGGGCAACGAGCAGTACTTC CASSIDIRQGNEQYF
. 14 TRBD1 TRBJ1-6 TRBV19 TGTGCCAGCTGCTGGGGACAGGGAAATTCACCCCTCCACTTT CASCWGQGNSPLHF
once 15 . TRBJ2-1 TRBV2 TGTGCCAGCAGTGAATCGACGACAAGCTACAATGAGCAGTTCTTC CASSESTTSYNEQFF
. 13 TRBD1 TRBJ1-1 TRBV12-5 TGTGCTAGTGGTCCGACAGGGTATACTGAAGCTTTCTTT CASGPTGYTEAFF